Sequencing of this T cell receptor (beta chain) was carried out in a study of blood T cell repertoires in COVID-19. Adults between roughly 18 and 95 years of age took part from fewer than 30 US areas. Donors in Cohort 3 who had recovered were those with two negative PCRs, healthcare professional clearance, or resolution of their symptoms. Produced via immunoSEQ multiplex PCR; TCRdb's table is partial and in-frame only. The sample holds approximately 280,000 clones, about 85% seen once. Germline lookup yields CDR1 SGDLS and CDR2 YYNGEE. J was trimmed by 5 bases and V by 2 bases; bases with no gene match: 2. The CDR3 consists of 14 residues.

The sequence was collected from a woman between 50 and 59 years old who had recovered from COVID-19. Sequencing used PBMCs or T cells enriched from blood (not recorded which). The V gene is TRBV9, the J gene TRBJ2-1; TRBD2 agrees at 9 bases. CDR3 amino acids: CASSVGLAHNEQFF. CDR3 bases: TGTGCCAGCAGCGTGGGACTAGCCCACAATGAGCAGTTCTTC.